This TCR beta chain was profiled in a study of T cell responses to AZD1222 COVID-19 vaccine. Background on the study: Whether given at about 4 or about 12 weeks, second doses were pooled.

There are 14 residues in the CDR3. Germline lookup yields CDR1 SGHVS and CDR2 FNYEAQ. Trimming removed 2 bases from V and 3 bases from J, with 10 bases in between. The table came from immunoSEQ multiplex PCR; TCRdb's copy has only in-frame clones and leaves some out. The sample has about 150,000 clones, roughly 85% seen once. The source material was peripheral blood, sampled on day 0 of AZD1222 vaccination. The chain employs TRBV7-6 and TRBJ1-1; D is unclear. This TCR was sampled from an adult in good health. The CDR3 nucleotides are TGTGCCAGCAGCTTATCCCGTGGAGACACTGAAGCTTTCTTT. Amino acids: CASSLSRGDTEAFF. The complete variable domain, with remaining parts taken from reference TRBV7-6 and TRBJ1-1, reads GAGVSQSPRYKVTKRGQDVALRCDPISGHVSLYWYRQALGQGPEFLTYFNYEAQQDKSGLPNDRFSAERPEGSISTLTIQRTEQRDSAMYRCASSLSRGDTEAFFGQGTRLTVV.